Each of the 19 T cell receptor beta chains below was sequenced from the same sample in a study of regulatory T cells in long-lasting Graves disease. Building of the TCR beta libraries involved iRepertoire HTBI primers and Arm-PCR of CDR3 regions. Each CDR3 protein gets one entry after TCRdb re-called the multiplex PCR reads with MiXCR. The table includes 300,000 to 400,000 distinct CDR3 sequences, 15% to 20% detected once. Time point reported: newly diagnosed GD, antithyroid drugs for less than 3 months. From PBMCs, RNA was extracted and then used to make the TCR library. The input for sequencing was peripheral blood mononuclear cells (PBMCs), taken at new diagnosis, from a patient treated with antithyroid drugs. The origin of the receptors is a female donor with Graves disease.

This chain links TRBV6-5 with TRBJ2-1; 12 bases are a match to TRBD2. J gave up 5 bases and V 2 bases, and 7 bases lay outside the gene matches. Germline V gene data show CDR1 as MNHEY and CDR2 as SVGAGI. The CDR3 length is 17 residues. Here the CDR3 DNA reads TGTGCCAGCAGTTACGTCAACCTAGCGGGGGGGGACAATGAGCAGTTCTTC. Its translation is CASSYVNLAGGDNEQFF.

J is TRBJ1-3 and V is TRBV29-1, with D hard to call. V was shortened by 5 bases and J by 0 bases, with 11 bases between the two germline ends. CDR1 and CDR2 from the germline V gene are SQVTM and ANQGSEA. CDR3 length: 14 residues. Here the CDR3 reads CSVWTDTSGNTIYF. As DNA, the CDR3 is TGCAGCGTTTGGACGGATACCTCTGGAAACACCATATATTTT.

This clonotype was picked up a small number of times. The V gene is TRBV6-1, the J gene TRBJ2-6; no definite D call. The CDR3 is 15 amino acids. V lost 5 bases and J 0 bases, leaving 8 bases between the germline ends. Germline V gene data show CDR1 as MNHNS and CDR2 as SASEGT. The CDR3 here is CASSPDLSGANVLTF. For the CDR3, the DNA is TGTGCCAGCAGTCCTGACCTCTCTGGGGCCAACGTCCTGACTTTC.

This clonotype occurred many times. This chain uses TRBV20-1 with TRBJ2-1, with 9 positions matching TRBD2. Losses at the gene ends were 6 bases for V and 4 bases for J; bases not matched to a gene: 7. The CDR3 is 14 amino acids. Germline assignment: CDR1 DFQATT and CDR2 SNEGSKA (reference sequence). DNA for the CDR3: TGCAGTGCGCGAAGACTAGCGGCGTACAATGAGCAGTTCTTC. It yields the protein CSARRLAAYNEQFF.

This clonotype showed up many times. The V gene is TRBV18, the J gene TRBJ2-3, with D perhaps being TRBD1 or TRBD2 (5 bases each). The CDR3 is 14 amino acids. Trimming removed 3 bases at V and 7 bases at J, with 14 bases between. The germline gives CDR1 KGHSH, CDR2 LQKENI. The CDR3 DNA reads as TGTGCCAGCTCACCGTCGGCAGGGAGCCATACGCAGTATTTT. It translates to CASSPSAGSHTQYF. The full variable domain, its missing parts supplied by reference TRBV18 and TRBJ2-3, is NAGVMQNPRHLVRRRGQEARLRCSPMKGHSHVYWYRQLPEEGLKFMVYLQKENIIDESGMPKERFSAEFPKEGPSILRIQQVVRGDSAAYFCASSPSAGSHTQYFGPGTRLTVL.

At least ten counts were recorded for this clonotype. CDR3: CASSSLLGMHSTQYF. As DNA, the CDR3 is TGTGCCAGCAGTTCCCTCCTGGGGATGCATTCGACCCAGTACTTC. V and J are TRBV7-2 and TRBJ2-5; D unclear. V lost 6 bases and J 7 bases, leaving 21 bases between the germline ends. The CDR3 covers 15 residues. The germline CDR1 and CDR2 sequences are SGHTA and FQGNSA.

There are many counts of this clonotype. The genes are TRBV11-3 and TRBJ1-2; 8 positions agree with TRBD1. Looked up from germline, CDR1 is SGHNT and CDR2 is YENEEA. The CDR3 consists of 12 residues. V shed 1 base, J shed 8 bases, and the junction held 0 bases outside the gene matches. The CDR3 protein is CASSLGQGGYTF. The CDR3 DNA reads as TGTGCCAGCAGCTTAGGACAGGGGGGCTACACCTTC.

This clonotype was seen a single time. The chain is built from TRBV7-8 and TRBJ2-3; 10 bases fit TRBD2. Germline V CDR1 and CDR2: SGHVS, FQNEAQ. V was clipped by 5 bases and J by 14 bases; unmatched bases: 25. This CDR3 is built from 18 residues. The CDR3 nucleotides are TGTGCCAGCAGCCCAGTGGGTCAACCGGGACTAGCGCTCGCACGGGGGTATTTT. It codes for CASSPVGQPGLALARGYF.

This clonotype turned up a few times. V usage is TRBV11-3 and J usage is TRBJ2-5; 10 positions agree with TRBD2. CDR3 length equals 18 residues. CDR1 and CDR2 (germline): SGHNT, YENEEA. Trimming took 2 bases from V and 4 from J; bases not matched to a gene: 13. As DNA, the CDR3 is TGTGCCAGCAGCTTATATAAGCGGGAGGGCCTAAGCCCAGAGACCCAGTACTTC. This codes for CASSLYKREGLSPETQYF. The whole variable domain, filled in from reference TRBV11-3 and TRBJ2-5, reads EAGVVQSPRYKIIEKKQPVAFWCNPISGHNTLYWYLQNLGQGPELLIRYENEEAVDDSQLPKDRFSAERLKGVDSTLKIQPAELGDSAVYLCASSLYKREGLSPETQYFGPGTRLLVL.

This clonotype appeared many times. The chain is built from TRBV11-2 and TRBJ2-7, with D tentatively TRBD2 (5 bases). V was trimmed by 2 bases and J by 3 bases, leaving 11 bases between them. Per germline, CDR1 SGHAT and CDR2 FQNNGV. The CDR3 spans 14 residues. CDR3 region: CASSLSRVDYEQYF. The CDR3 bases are TGTGCCAGCAGCTTATCGAGGGTGGACTACGAGCAGTACTTC.

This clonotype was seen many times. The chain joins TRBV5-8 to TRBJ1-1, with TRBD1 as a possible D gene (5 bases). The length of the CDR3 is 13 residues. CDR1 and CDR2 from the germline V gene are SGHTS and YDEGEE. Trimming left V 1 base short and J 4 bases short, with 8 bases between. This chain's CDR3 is CASSLLRATEAFF. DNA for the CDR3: TGTGCCAGCAGCTTGCTCAGGGCCACTGAAGCTTTCTTT. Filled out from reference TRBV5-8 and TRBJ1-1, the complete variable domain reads EAGVTQSPTHLIKTRGQQATLRCSPISGHTSVYWYQQALGLGLQFLLWYDEGEERNRGNFPPRFSGRQFPNYSSELNVNALELEDSALYLCASSLLRATEAFFGQGTRLTVV.

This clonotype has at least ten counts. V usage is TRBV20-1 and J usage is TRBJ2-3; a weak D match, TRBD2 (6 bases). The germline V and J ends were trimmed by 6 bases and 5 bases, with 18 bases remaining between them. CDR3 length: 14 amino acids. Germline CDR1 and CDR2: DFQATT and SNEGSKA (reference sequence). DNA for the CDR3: TGCAGTGCCACCCGGACTACCCAGCGAGATACGCAGTATTTT. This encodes CSATRTTQRDTQYF.

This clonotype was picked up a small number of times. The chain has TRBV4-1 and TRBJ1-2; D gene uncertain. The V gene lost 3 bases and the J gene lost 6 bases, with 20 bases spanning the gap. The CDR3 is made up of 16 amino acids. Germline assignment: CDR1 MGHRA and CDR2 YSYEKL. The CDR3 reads CASSQAGRPFDNGYTF. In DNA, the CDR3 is TGCGCCAGCAGCCAGGCCGGGCGACCGTTCGACAATGGCTACACCTTC.

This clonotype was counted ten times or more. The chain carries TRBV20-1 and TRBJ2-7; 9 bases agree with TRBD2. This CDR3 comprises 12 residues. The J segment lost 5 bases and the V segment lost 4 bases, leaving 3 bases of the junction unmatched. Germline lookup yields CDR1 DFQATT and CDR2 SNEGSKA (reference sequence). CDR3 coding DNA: TGCAGTGCTACCGGGACTAGCAACGAGCAGTACTTC. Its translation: CSATGTSNEQYF.

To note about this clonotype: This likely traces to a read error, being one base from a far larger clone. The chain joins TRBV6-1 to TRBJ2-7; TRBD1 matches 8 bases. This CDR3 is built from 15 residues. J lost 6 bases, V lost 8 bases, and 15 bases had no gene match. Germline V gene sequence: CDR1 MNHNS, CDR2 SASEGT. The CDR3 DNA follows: TGTGCCAGCGGCTTAGAGGCAGGGGGCTTTGGCGAGCAGTACTTC. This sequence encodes CASGLEAGGFGEQYF.

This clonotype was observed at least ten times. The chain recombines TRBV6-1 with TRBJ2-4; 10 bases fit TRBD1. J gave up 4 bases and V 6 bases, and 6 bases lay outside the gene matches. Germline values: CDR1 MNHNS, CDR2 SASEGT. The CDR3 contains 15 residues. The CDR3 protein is CASSLRQGAKNIQYF. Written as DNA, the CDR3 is TGTGCCAGCAGCCTTCGACAGGGGGCGAAAAACATTCAGTACTTC.

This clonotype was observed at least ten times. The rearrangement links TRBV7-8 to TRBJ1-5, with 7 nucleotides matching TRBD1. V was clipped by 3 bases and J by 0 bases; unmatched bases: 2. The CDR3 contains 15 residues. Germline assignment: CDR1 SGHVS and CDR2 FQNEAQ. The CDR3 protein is CASSFDRASNQPQHF. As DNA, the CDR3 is TGTGCCAGCAGCTTTGACAGGGCTAGCAATCAGCCCCAGCATTTT.

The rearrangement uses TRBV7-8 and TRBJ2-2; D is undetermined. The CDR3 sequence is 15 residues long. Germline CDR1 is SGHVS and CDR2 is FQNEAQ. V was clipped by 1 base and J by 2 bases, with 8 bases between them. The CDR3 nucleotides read TGTGCCAGCAGCTTAGGGTTCCCAAACACCGGGGAGCTGTTTTTT. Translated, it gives CASSLGFPNTGELFF.

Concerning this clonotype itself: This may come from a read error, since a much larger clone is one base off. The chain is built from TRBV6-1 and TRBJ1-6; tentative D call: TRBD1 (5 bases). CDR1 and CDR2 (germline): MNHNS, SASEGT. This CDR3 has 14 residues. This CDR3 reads CASSPRGSDSPLHF. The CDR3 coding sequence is TGCGCCAGCAGCCCCCGGGGGTCTGATTCACCCCTCCACTTT.